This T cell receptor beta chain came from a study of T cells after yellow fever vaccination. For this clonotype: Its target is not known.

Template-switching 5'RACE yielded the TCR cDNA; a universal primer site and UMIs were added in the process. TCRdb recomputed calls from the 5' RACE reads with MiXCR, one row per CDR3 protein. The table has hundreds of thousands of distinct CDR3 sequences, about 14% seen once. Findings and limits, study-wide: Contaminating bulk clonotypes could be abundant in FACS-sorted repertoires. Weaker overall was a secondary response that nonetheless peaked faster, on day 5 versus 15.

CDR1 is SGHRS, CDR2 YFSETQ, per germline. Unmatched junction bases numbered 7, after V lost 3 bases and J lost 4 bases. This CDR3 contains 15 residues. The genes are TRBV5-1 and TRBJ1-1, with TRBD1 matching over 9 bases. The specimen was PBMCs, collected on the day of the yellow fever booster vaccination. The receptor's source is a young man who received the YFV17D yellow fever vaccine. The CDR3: CASSWGTTGGTEAFF. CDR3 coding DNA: TGCGCCAGCAGCTGGGGGACGACAGGGGGCACTGAAGCTTTCTTT.